One sample yielded the 20 T cell receptor beta chains listed below, sequenced in a study of blood T cell repertoires in COVID-19. Repertoires were generated with immunoSEQ multiplex PCR, while TCRdb's copy carries only in-frame clones and drops some. The sample records more than 150,000 clones, 80% to 90% being singletons. The sequenced material came from peripheral blood. Receptors originate from a woman in her seventies with acute or convalescent COVID-19.

The rearrangement joins TRBV28 to TRBJ1-6; D ambiguous. Germline V CDR1 and CDR2: MDHEN, SYDVKM. The CDR3 covers 17 residues. The germline V and J ends were trimmed by 5 bases and 0 bases, with 14 bases remaining between them. CDR3 region: CASSPLIYSSYNSPLHF. CDR3 coding DNA: TGTGCCAGCAGTCCCCTCATCTACAGCTCCTATAATTCACCCCTCCACTTT.

The chain is built from TRBV6-5 and TRBJ2-7, with D perhaps TRBD2 (6 bases). The CDR3 runs 12 residues. Germline CDR1 reads MNHEY; CDR2 reads SVGAGI. With 0 bases removed from V and 7 bases from J, the gap between germline ends came to 7 bases. The CDR3, as DNA: TGTGCCAGCAGTTACTCGGGGGGTGAGCAGTACTTC. It codes for CASSYSGGEQYF.

V gene TRBV29-1 combines with J gene TRBJ1-2, with D possibly matching TRBD1 (5 bases). With 6 bases removed from V and 0 bases from J, the gap between germline ends came to 11 bases. The CDR3 spans 13 residues. Looked up from germline, CDR1 is SQVTM and CDR2 is ANQGSEA. The CDR3 DNA reads TGCAGCGTGCGGGACGGAACTAACTATGGCTACACCTTC. It encodes CSVRDGTNYGYTF.

The chain uses TRBV6-5 and TRBJ1-1; 7 nucleotides line up with TRBD1. The CDR3 has 14 residues. The germline V gene has CDR1 MNHEY and CDR2 SVGAGI. V was pared by 2 bases and J by 1 base, with 1 base of the junction left unmatched. The CDR3 DNA reads as TGTGCCAGCAGTTACAGGGGGCCGAACACTGAAGCTTTCTTT. This gives the protein CASSYRGPNTEAFF.

Points on this clone: Other nucleotide sequences from this sample produce the same CDR3. The chain links TRBV9 to TRBJ2-1, with 9 positions matching TRBD2. With 2 bases clipped from V and 0 bases from J, the junction kept 0 bases outside the gene matches. The CDR3 is 15 amino acids. Germline CDR1 and CDR2: SGDLS and YYNGEE. The CDR3 loop is CASSVSGSSYNEQFF. CDR3 DNA sequence: TGTGCCAGCAGCGTTAGCGGGAGCTCCTACAATGAGCAGTTCTTC.

The table lists this clone with a count of one. This chain joins TRBV5-6 and TRBJ1-2; no clear D gene. The CDR3 is 15 amino acids. V was clipped by 1 base and J by 3 bases, with 13 bases between them. Germline CDR1 reads SGHDT; CDR2 reads YYEEEE. Here the CDR3 DNA reads TGTGCCAGCAGCTTGAAGTCGGGAGGTGACTATGGCTACACCTTC. Its translation: CASSLKSGGDYGYTF.

The CDR3 sequence is CASSLAGTSGNNEQFF. The CDR3 DNA reads as TGTGCCAGCAGCTTGGCAGGGACTAGCGGGAACAATGAGCAGTTCTTC. The rearrangement joins TRBV5-6 to TRBJ2-1, with 13 bases identical to TRBD2. CDR1 SGHDT and CDR2 YYEEEE come from the germline V gene. This CDR3 has 16 residues. V was pared by 0 bases and J by 5 bases, with 2 bases of the junction left unmatched.

The chain recombines TRBV28 with TRBJ2-7, with 12 bases fitting TRBD2. Trimming at V came to 9 bases and at J to 4 bases, leaving 4 bases not matched to a gene. CDR3 length: 13 residues. Germline V gives CDR1 MDHEN, CDR2 SYDVKM. CDR3: CASLLAGGYEQYF. CDR3 DNA sequence: TGTGCCAGTCTTCTAGCGGGAGGGTACGAGCAGTACTTC.

About this clone itself: In the same sample, other DNA sequences code for this CDR3. This rearrangement joins TRBV24-1 to TRBJ2-5; D possibly corresponds to TRBD2 (6 bases). V was clipped by 2 bases and J by 5 bases, with 14 bases between them. The CDR3 loop spans 15 amino acids. Looked up from germline, CDR1 is KGHDR and CDR2 is SFDVKD. The CDR3 reads CATSDSGLRGETQYF. CDR3 DNA sequence: TGTGCCACCAGTGATTCTGGACTACGTGGGGAGACCCAGTACTTC.

Concerning this clone: This sample also contains other DNA sequences that code for the same CDR3. The chain has TRBV6-2 or TRBV6-3 and TRBJ1-1; perhaps TRBD1 as D (5 bases). The CDR3 has 12 residues. Germline CDR1 reads MNHEY; CDR2 reads SVGEGT. The V end lost 6 bases, the J end lost 3 bases, and 8 bases lay between the germline ends. The CDR3 loop reads CASSWGYTEAFF. The CDR3 region has the DNA TGTGCCAGCAGCTGGGGCTACACTGAAGCTTTCTTT.

The V gene is TRBV5-1, the J gene TRBJ2-3, with TRBD2 identical over 7 bases. The CDR3 covers 16 residues. V gave up 6 bases and J gave up 1 base; unmatched junction bases: 11. Germline loops: CDR1 SGHRS, CDR2 YFSETQ. DNA of the CDR3: TGCGCCAGCACCCGGGGGGACCTCGGAGGCACAGATACGCAGTATTTT. This translates into CASTRGDLGGTDTQYF.

V and J are TRBV18 and TRBJ2-2; D gene ambiguous. CDR3 length: 16 residues. Trimming removed 3 bases at V and 2 bases at J, with 13 bases between. Germline-derived CDR1 and CDR2 are KGHSH and LQKENI. The CDR3: CASSPGGGENTGELFF. CDR3 nucleotides: TGTGCCAGCTCACCGGGTGGCGGAGAAAACACCGGGGAGCTGTTTTTT.

The genes are TRBV24-1 and TRBJ2-1, with TRBD2 matching 11 bases. The germline V gene has CDR1 KGHDR and CDR2 SFDVKD. The CDR3 spans 16 residues. V shed 5 bases and J 2 bases; nucleotides not matched to a gene: 4. Here the CDR3 DNA reads TGTGCCACCAGTGGCCAGGGACTAGCGGCCTACAATGAGCAGTTCTTC. It codes for CATSGQGLAAYNEQFF.

This chain connects TRBV28 to TRBJ2-7; tentative D call: TRBD1 (6 bases). Trimming pared 4 bases from V and 6 bases from J, leaving 13 bases between. CDR1 and CDR2 from the germline V gene are MDHEN and SYDVKM. This CDR3 region has 13 residues. The CDR3 protein is CASSWTVLGEQYF. CDR3 coding DNA: TGTGCCAGCAGTTGGACAGTTTTGGGCGAGCAGTACTTC.

The J gene is TRBJ2-1, the V gene TRBV12-3 or TRBV12-4; D not certain. The V gene lost 5 bases and the J gene lost 6 bases, with 5 bases spanning the gap. The CDR3 has 11 residues. The CDR3 region is CASSNTNEQFF. The CDR3, as DNA: TGTGCCAGCAGTAACACCAATGAGCAGTTCTTC.

V is TRBV6-5 and J is TRBJ1-2; 7 nucleotides agree with TRBD1. The germline V gene encodes CDR1 MNHEY and CDR2 SVGAGI. There are 12 residues in the CDR3. The ends lost 6 bases at V and 6 bases at J; junction bases unmatched: 4. The CDR3 DNA follows: TGTGCCAGCAGCGGACAGGTGGATGGCTACACCTTC. Protein: CASSGQVDGYTF.

This clone is a singleton in its sample. V usage is TRBV4-3 and J usage is TRBJ2-1; D gene ambiguous. Between the trimmed V and J ends, which lost 0 bases and 0 bases, there was a span of 12 bases. Germline V gives CDR1 LGHNA, CDR2 YSLEER. This CDR3 region has 17 residues. The CDR3 loop reads CASSQDRFGASYNEQFF. In DNA, the CDR3 is TGCGCCAGCAGCCAAGATCGGTTTGGAGCCTCCTACAATGAGCAGTTCTTC.

The chain combines TRBV7-2 with TRBJ1-1; 9 bases line up with TRBD1. CDR3 length: 13 residues. The J segment lost 10 bases and the V segment lost 1 base, leaving 4 bases of the junction unmatched. Germline V gene lookup returns CDR1 SGHTA and CDR2 FQGNSA. The CDR3 bases are TGTGCCAGCAGCTTAGGGGGGACAGGGCGAGCTTTCTTT. As protein: CASSLGGTGRAFF.

The chain couples TRBV28 to TRBJ1-2; a possible D gene is TRBD1 (6 bases). V was shortened by 6 bases and J by 7 bases, with 12 bases between the two germline ends. Germline assignment: CDR1 MDHEN and CDR2 SYDVKM. The CDR3 covers 12 residues. CDR3 coding DNA: TGTGCCAGCAGGGTGTCAGGGGTTGGCTACACCTTC. Encoded protein: CASRVSGVGYTF.

The rearrangement links TRBV10-2 to TRBJ2-2; the match to TRBD2 covers 7 bases. The V gene's germline CDR1 is WSHSY and CDR2 SAAADI. Trimming removed 5 bases from V and 6 bases from J; junction bases left unmatched: 9. The CDR3 has 15 amino acids. The CDR3 DNA sequence: TGCGCCAGCAGTTCGGCGCAGGGAGGGCCCGGGGAGCTGTTTTTT. Translation gives CASSSAQGGPGELFF.